The 32 T cell receptor beta chains below were found in one sample sequenced in a study of shared clonotypes between healthy human individuals. The assay was immunoSEQ multiplex PCR, and TCRdb's table has in-frame clones only and misses some. This sample has more than 450,000 clones, with 70% to 80% found just once. The sample consisted of PBMCs. The receptors were sampled from a woman in her 40s in good health. Some clones in this sample may be carry-over from other donors' samples.

The chain has TRBV1 and TRBJ2-1; the D segment call TRBD2 is taken from the table without a DNA check. TRBV1 is an annotated pseudogene. The CDR3 runs 18 residues. DNA for the CDR3: TGCACCAGCAGCCAAACACCCTCCGGACTAGCGGGATACAATGAGCAGTTCTTC. It translates to CTSSQTPSGLAGYNEQFF.

CDR3 nucleotides: TGTGCCAGTAGTATGGGACTCACAGATACGCAGTATTTT. Translating it yields CASSMGLTDTQYF. The chain has TRBV19 and TRBJ2-3; D might be TRBD2 (6 bases). CDR1 is LNHDA, CDR2 SQIVND, per germline (reference sequence). This CDR3 spans 13 amino acids. Trimming pared 3 bases from V and 2 bases from J, leaving 6 bases between. The full variable domain, in which reference TRBV19 and TRBJ2-3 provide the parts outside the CDR3, is DGGITQSPKYLFRKEGQNVTLSCEQNLNHDAMYWYRQDPGQGLRLIYYSQIVNDFQKGDIAEGYSVSREKKESFPLTVTSAQKNPTAFYLCASSMGLTDTQYFGPGTRLTVL.

The chain joins TRBV5-1 to TRBJ2-3; 8 bases agree with TRBD1. With 2 bases clipped from V and 4 bases from J, the junction kept 3 bases outside the gene matches. CDR3 length equals 14 residues. Germline values: CDR1 SGHRS, CDR2 YFSETQ. CDR3 nucleotide sequence: TGCGCCAGCAGCTTATCGACAGGGGCAGATACGCAGTATTTT. It specifies CASSLSTGADTQYF.

This clone was detected once. The V and J genes are TRBV14 and TRBJ2-7; possibly TRBD1 for D (5 bases). CDR1 and CDR2 (germline): SGHDN, FVKESK. The CDR3 sequence is 13 residues long. V shed 4 bases and J shed 6 bases, with 13 bases lying between them. CDR3 protein: CASSPLRVVEQYF. The DNA for the CDR3 is TGTGCCAGCAGCCCCCTCAGGGTTGTCGAGCAGTACTTC. Complete variable domain (other parts from reference TRBV14 and TRBJ2-7): EAGVTQFPSHSVIEKGQTVTLRCDPISGHDNLYWYRRVMGKEIKFLLHFVKESKQDESGMPNNRFLAERTGGTYSTLKVQPAELEDSGVYFCASSPLRVVEQYFGPGTRLTVT.

This chain joins TRBV28 and TRBJ1-4; the match to TRBD1 covers 11 bases. V dropped 5 bases and J dropped 8; count of bases not matched to a gene: 4. The CDR3 sequence is 14 residues long. CDR1 MDHEN and CDR2 SYDVKM come from the germline V gene. For the CDR3, the DNA is TGTGCCAGCAGTGTGGGGACAGGGGGAGAAAAACTGTTTTTT. Protein product: CASSVGTGGEKLFF. Complete variable domain (other parts from reference TRBV28 and TRBJ1-4): DVKVTQSSRYLVKRTGEKVFLECVQDMDHENMFWYRQDPGLGLRLIYFSYDVKMKEKGDIPEGYSVSREKKERFSLILESASTNQTSMYLCASSVGTGGEKLFFGSGTQLSVL.

The V and J genes are TRBV6-9 and TRBJ2-5; a weak D match, TRBD1 (6 bases). Matching the DNA end better, TRBJ2-7 makes the J call doubtful. CDR3 size: 14 residues. In germline, CDR1 is MNHGY, CDR2 SVAAGI. The CDR3 reads CASSWGTFLYEQYF. CDR3 DNA sequence: TGTGCCAGCAGTTGGGGGACATTTCTTTACGAGCAGTACTTC.

The V and J genes are TRBV4-1 and TRBJ2-1; possible D gene TRBD2, 6 bases. Germline CDR1 and CDR2: MGHRA and YSYEKL. V lost 1 base and J 6 bases, leaving 13 bases between the germline ends. There are 15 residues in the CDR3. DNA for the CDR3: TGCGCCAGCAGCCAAGGACGGACTACGGGCAATGAGCAGTTCTTC. It is translated as CASSQGRTTGNEQFF.

J is TRBJ2-1 and V is TRBV4-1, with 8 nucleotides matching TRBD2. The CDR3 consists of 16 residues. CDR1 MGHRA and CDR2 YSYEKL come from the germline V gene. Germline trimming cut 3 bases from V and 3 bases from J; bases unmatched to any gene: 7. The CDR3, as DNA: TGCGCCAGCAGCCAGGAGATAGCGGGGATCTACAATGAGCAGTTCTTC. It codes for CASSQEIAGIYNEQFF.

The V and J genes are TRBV28 and TRBJ2-1; D remains ambiguous. CDR1 is MDHEN, CDR2 SYDVKM, per germline. Trimming stripped 1 base from V and 4 bases from J, with 8 bases between. The CDR3 has 14 residues. CDR3 nucleotides: TGTGCCAGCAGTTTATTGGCGGAATACAATGAGCAGTTCTTC. Translation: CASSLLAEYNEQFF.

This clone was observed a few times. This same CDR3 is encoded by further DNA sequences in the sample. The V call is TRBV28, the J call TRBJ2-1, with D unresolved. The CDR3 has 11 amino acids. Trimming removed 5 bases at V and 5 bases at J, with 4 bases between. In germline, CDR1 is MDHEN, CDR2 SYDVKM. CDR3 sequence reads: CASSLNNEQFF. CDR3 nucleotide sequence: TGTGCCAGCAGTCTTAACAATGAGCAGTTCTTC.

The J gene is TRBJ1-6, the V gene TRBV2; TRBD1 is a possible D gene (6 bases). Germline CDR1 reads SNHLY; CDR2 reads FYNNEI. CDR3 length equals 15 residues. Trimming left V 2 bases short and J 7 bases short, with 12 bases between. The chain's CDR3 is CASSEYQGSNSPLHF. Written as DNA, the CDR3 is TGTGCCAGCAGTGAATACCAGGGGAGCAATTCACCCCTCCACTTT.

The CDR3 bases are TGTGCCAGCAGTGAACTAGCTAGCGGGAGTTACAATGAGCAGTTCTTC. Protein sequence: CASSELASGSYNEQFF. V usage is TRBV2 and J usage is TRBJ2-1; 10 nucleotides agree with TRBD2. This CDR3 is built from 16 residues. In germline, CDR1 is SNHLY, CDR2 FYNNEI. After removal of 2 bases from V and 4 bases from J, the junction contained 5 bases not matched to a gene.

The chain employs TRBV15 and TRBJ2-7, with 9 bases aligning to TRBD1. This CDR3 comprises 14 residues. From germline, CDR1 is LNHNV and CDR2 YYDKDF (reference sequence). J lost 3 bases, V lost 3 bases, and 3 bases had no gene match. CDR3 bases: TGTGCCACCAGCAGGGTGACAGGGGGCTACGAGCAGTACTTC. Amino acids: CATSRVTGGYEQYF.

This clone was observed a single time. This sequence joins TRBV11-2 and TRBJ2-1; maybe TRBD2 (5 bases). There are 13 residues in the CDR3. The V and J ends lost 5 bases and 3 bases respectively, with 8 bases between them. Per the germline V gene, CDR1 is SGHAT and CDR2 is FQNNGV. For the CDR3, the DNA is TGTGCCAGCAGCCCGGACTTCTACAATGAGCAGTTCTTC. This sequence encodes CASSPDFYNEQFF.

As concerns this clone: In the same sample, other DNA sequences code for this CDR3. The rearrangement links TRBV5-5 to TRBJ2-7; 7 bases are shared with TRBD1. The ends lost 0 bases at V and 2 bases at J; junction bases unmatched: 2. Per germline, CDR1 SGHKS and CDR2 YYEKEE (reference sequence). The CDR3 extends over 14 amino acids. For the CDR3, the DNA is TGTGCCAGCAGCTTGGAAGGGGGCACCTACGAGCAGTACTTC. It codes for CASSLEGGTYEQYF. Using reference TRBV5-5 and TRBJ2-7 for the parts outside the CDR3, the full variable domain is DAGVTQSPTHLIKTRGQQVTLRCSPISGHKSVSWYQQVLGQGPQFIFQYYEKEERGRGNFPDRFSARQFPNYSSELNVNALLLGDSALYLCASSLEGGTYEQYFGPGTRLTVT.

The chain combines TRBV19 with TRBJ2-1, with 11 bases fitting TRBD1. V dropped 5 bases and J dropped 6; count of bases not matched to a gene: 3. The germline CDR1 and CDR2 sequences are LNHDA and SQIVND (reference sequence). The CDR3 loop spans 14 amino acids. CDR3 amino acids: CASSAGQGANEQFF. CDR3 bases: TGTGCCAGTAGTGCCGGACAGGGGGCCAATGAGCAGTTCTTC.

The chain combines TRBV9 with TRBJ2-1; possibly TRBD2 for D (6 bases). Germline-derived CDR1 and CDR2 are SGDLS and YYNGEE. This CDR3 is 16 amino acids long. V was cut by 0 bases and J by 8 bases, with 18 bases left in between. The CDR3 coding sequence is TGTGCCAGCAGCGTAGGTGGGCTGGGGGGTTACGATGAGCAGTTCTTC. Translated: CASSVGGLGGYDEQFF.

This chain connects TRBV5-1 to TRBJ2-3; 7 nucleotides agree with TRBD1. V gave up 2 bases and J gave up 6 bases; unmatched junction bases: 6. CDR1 and CDR2 from the germline V gene are SGHRS and YFSETQ. The CDR3 has 14 residues. The CDR3 region is CASSFSGQADTQYF. CDR3 in DNA: TGCGCCAGCAGCTTCTCTGGACAGGCGGATACGCAGTATTTT.

V usage is TRBV2 and J usage is TRBJ1-1; 7 nucleotides match TRBD1. Germline CDR1 reads SNHLY; CDR2 reads FYNNEI. The CDR3 is made up of 16 amino acids. With V trimmed by 2 bases and J by 4 bases, 10 bases remained unmatched. The CDR3 sequence is CASSERGQGEFTEAFF. In DNA form, the CDR3 reads TGTGCCAGCAGTGAAAGAGGGCAGGGGGAGTTCACTGAAGCTTTCTTT. Full variable domain (remainder filled in from reference TRBV2 and TRBJ1-1): EPEVTQTPSHQVTQMGQEVILRCVPISNHLYFYWYRQILGQKVEFLVSFYNNEISEKSEIFDDQFSVERPDGSNFTLKIRSTKLEDSAMYFCASSERGQGEFTEAFFGQGTRLTVV.

The V and J genes are TRBV28 and TRBJ2-7, with TRBD1 matching over 12 bases. The CDR3 runs 15 residues. CDR1 MDHEN and CDR2 SYDVKM come from the germline V gene. With 4 bases clipped from V and 6 bases from J, the junction kept 7 bases outside the gene matches. This CDR3 reads CASSSAGTGGGEQYF. The CDR3 nucleotides read TGTGCCAGCAGTTCCGCCGGGACAGGGGGCGGCGAGCAGTACTTC.

This clone came up once. The V gene is TRBV4-2, the J gene TRBJ2-3; D is unclear. CDR1 is LGHNA and CDR2 is YNFKEQ in the germline V gene. The CDR3 spans 15 residues. The ends were cut back, 4 bases at V and 0 bases at J, with 11 bases in the middle. This chain's CDR3 is CASSPRYSSTDTQYF. The DNA for the CDR3 is TGTGCCAGCAGCCCCAGGTATTCTAGCACAGATACGCAGTATTTT.

This chain links TRBV28 with TRBJ1-4; no clear D gene. Trimming stripped 2 bases from V and 5 bases from J, with 18 bases between. This CDR3 has 17 amino acids. Germline loops: CDR1 MDHEN, CDR2 SYDVKM. In nucleotides, the CDR3 is TGTGCCAGCAGTTTACTGTCCCCCGGGTACCCCAATGAAAAACTGTTTTTT. Its translation is CASSLLSPGYPNEKLFF.

The chain employs TRBV7-6 and TRBJ2-2; no definite D call. The CDR3 is made up of 13 amino acids. In germline, CDR1 is SGHVS, CDR2 FNYEAQ. Trimming stripped 2 bases from V and 2 bases from J, with 3 bases between. CDR3 amino acids: CASSLTNTGELFF. CDR3 nucleotides: TGTGCCAGCAGCTTAACTAACACCGGGGAGCTGTTTTTT.

The chain carries TRBV9 and TRBJ2-6; 9 bases align to TRBD1. The CDR3 spans 19 residues. Germline values: CDR1 SGDLS, CDR2 YYNGEE. The trim removed 4 bases at V and 0 bases at J, leaving 11 bases unmatched. CDR3: CASSPVTGGHISGANVLTF. DNA of the CDR3: TGTGCCAGCAGCCCAGTAACAGGGGGCCATATCTCTGGGGCCAACGTCCTGACTTTC.

For the CDR3, the DNA is TGTGCCAGCAGCCCTTCTCTCAGAGAACCCTCCTACAATGAGCAGTTCTTC. Translation gives CASSPSLREPSYNEQFF. This chain connects TRBV5-6 to TRBJ2-1; D remains unclear. The germline V gene encodes CDR1 SGHDT and CDR2 YYEEEE. Between the trimmed V and J ends, which lost 4 bases and 0 bases, there was a span of 17 bases. The CDR3 totals 17 residues.

The chain recombines TRBV5-1 with TRBJ2-1, with D hard to call. Germline V gene sequence: CDR1 SGHRS, CDR2 YFSETQ. V was cut by 1 base and J by 10 bases, with 15 bases left in between. The CDR3 contains 14 residues. The CDR3 DNA is TGCGCCAGCAGCTTGTCCTCAAGCTTGGCGGAGCAGTTCTTC. This gives the protein CASSLSSSLAEQFF. Complete variable domain (other parts from reference TRBV5-1 and TRBJ2-1): KAGVTQTPRYLIKTRGQQVTLSCSPISGHRSVSWYQQTPGQGLQFLFEYFSETQRNKGNFPGRFSGRQFSNSRSEMNVSTLELGDSALYLCASSLSSSLAEQFFGPGTRLTVL.

The V call is TRBV19, the J call TRBJ1-5; D remains ambiguous. V was cut by 3 bases and J by 3 bases, with 3 bases left in between. This CDR3 region has 12 residues. From germline, CDR1 is LNHDA and CDR2 SQIVND (reference sequence). This CDR3 reads CASSINNQPQHF. In DNA form, the CDR3 reads TGTGCCAGTAGTATCAACAATCAGCCCCAGCATTTT.

The J gene is TRBJ2-5, the V gene TRBV2, with D perhaps matching TRBD1 (6 bases). Trimming removed 2 bases at V and 5 bases at J, with 12 bases between. Germline CDR1 is SNHLY and CDR2 is FYNNEI. This CDR3 has 14 residues. CDR3: CASSEYRVQETQYF. DNA for the CDR3: TGTGCCAGCAGTGAATACAGGGTACAGGAGACCCAGTACTTC.

The rearrangement links TRBV9 to TRBJ1-1, with D possibly matching TRBD1 (5 bases). This CDR3 spans 17 amino acids. Germline CDR1 SGDLS, CDR2 YYNGEE. V lost 3 bases and J lost 4, with 22 bases in between. The CDR3 DNA sequence: TGTGCCAGCAGCGCCGTAGTGGGGGGTGGGGATGGCACTGAAGCTTTCTTT. It yields the protein CASSAVVGGGDGTEAFF.

The chain recombines TRBV6-6 with TRBJ1-1, with 9 bases identical to TRBD1. In germline, CDR1 is MNHNY, CDR2 SVGAGI (reference sequence). This CDR3 is 15 amino acids long. The J segment lost 1 base and the V segment lost 6 bases, leaving 6 bases of the junction unmatched. The DNA for the CDR3 is TGTGCCAGCAGCTTACTGGGACAGGGGAACACTGAAGCTTTCTTT. Encoded protein: CASSLLGQGNTEAFF.

This CDR3 is CASSRAHRGTYGYTF. Written as DNA, the CDR3 is TGTGCCAGCAGTAGAGCGCACAGGGGAACCTATGGCTACACCTTC. This rearrangement joins TRBV28 to TRBJ1-2; TRBD1 matches at 7 bases. The V gene end was trimmed by 5 bases and the J gene end by 4 bases; junction bases not matched to a gene: 10. Per the germline V gene, CDR1 is MDHEN and CDR2 is SYDVKM. CDR3 size: 15 residues.

The gene calls are TRBV28 and TRBJ1-2; D is ambiguous. V gave up 5 bases and J gave up 13 bases, with 20 bases separating them. The CDR3 has 13 residues. CDR1 is MDHEN and CDR2 is SYDVKM in the germline V gene. The CDR3 sequence: CASSPPTPIATTF. CDR3 in DNA: TGTGCCAGCAGTCCACCAACTCCTATAGCTACCACCTTC.